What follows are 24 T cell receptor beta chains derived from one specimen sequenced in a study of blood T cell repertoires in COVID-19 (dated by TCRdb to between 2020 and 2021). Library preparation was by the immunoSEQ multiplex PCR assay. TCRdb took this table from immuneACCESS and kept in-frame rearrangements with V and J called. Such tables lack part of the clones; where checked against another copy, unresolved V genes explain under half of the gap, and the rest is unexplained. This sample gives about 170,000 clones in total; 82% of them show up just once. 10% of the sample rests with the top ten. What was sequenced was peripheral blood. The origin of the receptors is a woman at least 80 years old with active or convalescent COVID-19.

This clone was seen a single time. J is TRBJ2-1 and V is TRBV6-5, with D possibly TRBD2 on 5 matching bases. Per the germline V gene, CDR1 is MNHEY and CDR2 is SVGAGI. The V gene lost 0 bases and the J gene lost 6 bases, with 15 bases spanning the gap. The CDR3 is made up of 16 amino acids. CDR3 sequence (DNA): TGTGCCAGCAGTTACTCGCGACTACCCCCTGGCAATGAGCAGTTCTTC. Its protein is CASSYSRLPPGNEQFF.

The CDR3, as DNA: TGTGCCAGCAGCCCCCTGGGAGGCACTGAAGCTTTCTTT. The encoded protein is CASSPLGGTEAFF. The rearrangement links TRBV11-3 to TRBJ1-1; D is uncertain. V lost 5 bases and J lost 4, with 11 bases in between. Germline CDR1 SGHNT, CDR2 YENEEA. The CDR3 consists of 13 residues.

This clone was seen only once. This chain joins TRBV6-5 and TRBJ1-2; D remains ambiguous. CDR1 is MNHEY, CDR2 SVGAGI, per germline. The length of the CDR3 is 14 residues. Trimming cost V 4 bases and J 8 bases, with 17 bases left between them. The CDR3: CASSSLTHARGYTF. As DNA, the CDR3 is TGTGCCAGCAGTTCCTTAACCCACGCCCGGGGCTACACCTTC.

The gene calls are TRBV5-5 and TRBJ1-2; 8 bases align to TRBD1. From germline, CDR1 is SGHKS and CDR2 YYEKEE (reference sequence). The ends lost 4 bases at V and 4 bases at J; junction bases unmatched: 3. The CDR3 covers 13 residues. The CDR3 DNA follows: TGTGCCAGCAGCGGGGGACAGGTCTATGGCTACACCTTC. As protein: CASSGGQVYGYTF.

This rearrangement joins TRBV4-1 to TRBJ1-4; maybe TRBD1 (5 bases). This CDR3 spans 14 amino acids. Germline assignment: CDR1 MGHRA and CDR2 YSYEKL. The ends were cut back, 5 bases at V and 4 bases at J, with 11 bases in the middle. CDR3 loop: CASSFRVSNEKLFF. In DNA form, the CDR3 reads TGCGCCAGCAGCTTCAGGGTTAGTAATGAAAAACTGTTTTTT.

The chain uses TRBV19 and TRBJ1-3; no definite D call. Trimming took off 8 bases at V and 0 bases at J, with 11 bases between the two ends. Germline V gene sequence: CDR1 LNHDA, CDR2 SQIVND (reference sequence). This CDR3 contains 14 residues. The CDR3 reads CASLPVSSGNTIYF. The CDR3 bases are TGTGCCAGTCTACCCGTAAGCTCTGGAAACACCATATATTTT.

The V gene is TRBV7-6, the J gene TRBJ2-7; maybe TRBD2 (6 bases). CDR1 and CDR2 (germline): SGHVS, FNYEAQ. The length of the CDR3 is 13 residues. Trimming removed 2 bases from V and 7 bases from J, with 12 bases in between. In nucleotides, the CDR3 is TGTGCCAGCAGCTTATCGGACTACTGGGAGCAGTACTTC. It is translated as CASSLSDYWEQYF.

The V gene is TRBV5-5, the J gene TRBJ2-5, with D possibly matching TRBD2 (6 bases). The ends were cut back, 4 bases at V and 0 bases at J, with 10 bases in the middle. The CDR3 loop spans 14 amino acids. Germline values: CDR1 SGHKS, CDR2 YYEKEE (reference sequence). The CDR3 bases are TGTGCCAGCAGCCTCCGGGGGTACCAAGAGACCCAGTACTTC. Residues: CASSLRGYQETQYF.

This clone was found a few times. CDR3 sequence reads: CASSLERAGTEAFF. The CDR3 DNA reads TGCGCCAGCAGCTTGGAGCGGGCTGGCACTGAAGCTTTCTTT. The chain combines TRBV5-1 with TRBJ1-1; unclear D gene. The germline V and J ends were trimmed by 0 bases and 4 bases, with 10 bases remaining between them. The CDR3 is made up of 14 amino acids. The germline V gene has CDR1 SGHRS and CDR2 YFSETQ.

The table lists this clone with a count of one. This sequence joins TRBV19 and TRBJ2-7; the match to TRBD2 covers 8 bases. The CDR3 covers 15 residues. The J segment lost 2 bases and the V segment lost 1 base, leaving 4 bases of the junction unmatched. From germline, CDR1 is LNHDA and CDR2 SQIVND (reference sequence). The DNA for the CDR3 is TGTGCCAGTAGTATAGTCACTAGCGGAGCCTACGAGCAGTACTTC. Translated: CASSIVTSGAYEQYF.

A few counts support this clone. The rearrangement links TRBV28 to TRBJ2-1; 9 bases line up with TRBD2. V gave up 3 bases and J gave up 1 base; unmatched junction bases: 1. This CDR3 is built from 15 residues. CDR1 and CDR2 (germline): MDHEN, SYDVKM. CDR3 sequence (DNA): TGTGCCAGCAGTTTTCTAGCGGGGTCCTACAATGAGCAGTTCTTC. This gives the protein CASSFLAGSYNEQFF.

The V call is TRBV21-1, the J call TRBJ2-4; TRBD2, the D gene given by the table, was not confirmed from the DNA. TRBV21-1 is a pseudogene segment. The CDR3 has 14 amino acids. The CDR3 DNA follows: TGTGCCAGCAGCAAATGCGTAGCCAAAAACATTCAGTACTTC. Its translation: CASSKCVAKNIQYF.

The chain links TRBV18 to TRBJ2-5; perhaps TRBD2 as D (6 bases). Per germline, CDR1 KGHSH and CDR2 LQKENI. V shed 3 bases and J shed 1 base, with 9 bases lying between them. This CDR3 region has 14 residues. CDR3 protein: CASSPGLTQETQYF. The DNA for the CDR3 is TGTGCCAGCTCACCGGGACTGACCCAAGAGACCCAGTACTTC.

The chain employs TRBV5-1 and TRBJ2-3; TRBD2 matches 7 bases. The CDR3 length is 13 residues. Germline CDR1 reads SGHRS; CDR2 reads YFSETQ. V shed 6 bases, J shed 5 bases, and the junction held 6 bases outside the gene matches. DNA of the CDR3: TGCGCCAGCAAAGGGCCTAGCGGAGATACGCAGTATTTT. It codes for CASKGPSGDTQYF.

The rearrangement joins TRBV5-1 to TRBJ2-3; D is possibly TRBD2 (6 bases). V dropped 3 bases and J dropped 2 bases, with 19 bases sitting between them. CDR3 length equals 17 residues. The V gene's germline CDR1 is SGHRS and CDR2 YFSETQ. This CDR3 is CASSSPGGELYTDTQYF. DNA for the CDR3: TGCGCCAGCAGCTCCCCCGGGGGAGAGCTTTACACAGATACGCAGTATTTT.

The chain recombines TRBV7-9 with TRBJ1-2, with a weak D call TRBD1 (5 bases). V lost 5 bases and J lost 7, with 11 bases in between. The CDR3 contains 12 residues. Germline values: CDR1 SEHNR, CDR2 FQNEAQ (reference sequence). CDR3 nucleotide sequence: TGTGCCAGCAGCCCTACAGGATTTGGCTACACCTTC. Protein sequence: CASSPTGFGYTF. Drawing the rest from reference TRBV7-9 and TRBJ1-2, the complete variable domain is DTGVSQNPRHKITKRGQNVTFRCDPISEHNRLYWYRQTLGQGPEFLTYFQNEAQLEKSRLLSDRFSAERPKGSFSTLEIQRTEQGDSAMYLCASSPTGFGYTFGSGTRLTVV.

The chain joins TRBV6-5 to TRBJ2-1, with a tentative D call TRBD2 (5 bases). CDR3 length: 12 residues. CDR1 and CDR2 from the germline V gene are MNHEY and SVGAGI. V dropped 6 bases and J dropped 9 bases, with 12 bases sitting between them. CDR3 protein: CASSLAGFEQFF. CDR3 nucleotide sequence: TGTGCCAGCAGCCTTGCGGGTTTTGAGCAGTTCTTC.

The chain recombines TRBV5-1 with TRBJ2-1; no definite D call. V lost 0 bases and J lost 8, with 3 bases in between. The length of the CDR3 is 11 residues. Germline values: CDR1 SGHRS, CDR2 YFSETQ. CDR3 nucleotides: TGCGCCAGCAGCTTGGCAGATGAGCAGTTCTTC. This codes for CASSLADEQFF.

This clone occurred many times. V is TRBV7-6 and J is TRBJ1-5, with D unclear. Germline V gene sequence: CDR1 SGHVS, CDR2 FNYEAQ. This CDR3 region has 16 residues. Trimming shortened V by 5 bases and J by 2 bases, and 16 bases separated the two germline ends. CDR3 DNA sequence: TGTGCCAGCAGCCTTTACGAGGCAGCGGGCAATCAGCCCCAGCATTTT. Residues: CASSLYEAAGNQPQHF.

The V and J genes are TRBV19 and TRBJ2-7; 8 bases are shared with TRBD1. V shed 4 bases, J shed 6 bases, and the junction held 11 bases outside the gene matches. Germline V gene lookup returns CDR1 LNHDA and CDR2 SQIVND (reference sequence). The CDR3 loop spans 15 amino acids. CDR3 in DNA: TGTGCCAGTAGTACGAGACAGGGGACGAGGCTCGAGCAGTACTTC. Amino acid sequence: CASSTRQGTRLEQYF.

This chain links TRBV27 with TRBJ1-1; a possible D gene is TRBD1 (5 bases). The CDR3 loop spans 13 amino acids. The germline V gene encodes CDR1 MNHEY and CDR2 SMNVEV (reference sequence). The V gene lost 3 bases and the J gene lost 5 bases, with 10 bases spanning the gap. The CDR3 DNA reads TGTGCCAGCAGTTTTGTCAGGGAAACTGAAGCTTTCTTT. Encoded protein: CASSFVRETEAFF.

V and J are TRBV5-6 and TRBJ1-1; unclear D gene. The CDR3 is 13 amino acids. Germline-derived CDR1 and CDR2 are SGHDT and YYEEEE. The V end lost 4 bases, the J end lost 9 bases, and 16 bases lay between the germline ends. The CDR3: CASSRVSSGKAFF. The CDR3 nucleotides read TGTGCCAGCAGCCGGGTATCGTCCGGAAAAGCTTTCTTT.

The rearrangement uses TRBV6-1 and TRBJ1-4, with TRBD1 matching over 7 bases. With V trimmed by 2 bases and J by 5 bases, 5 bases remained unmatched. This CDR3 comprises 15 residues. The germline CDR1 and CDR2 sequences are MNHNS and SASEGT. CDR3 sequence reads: CASSEPGQQNEKLFF. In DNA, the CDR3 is TGTGCCAGCAGTGAACCGGGACAGCAGAATGAAAAACTGTTTTTT.

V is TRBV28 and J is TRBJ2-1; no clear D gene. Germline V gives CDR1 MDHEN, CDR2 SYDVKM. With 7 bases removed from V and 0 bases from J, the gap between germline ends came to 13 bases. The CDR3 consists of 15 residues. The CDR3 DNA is TGTGCCAGCAATCTTGCGGCAAGCTCCTACAATGAGCAGTTCTTC. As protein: CASNLAASSYNEQFF. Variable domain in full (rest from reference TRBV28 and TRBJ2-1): DVKVTQSSRYLVKRTGEKVFLECVQDMDHENMFWYRQDPGLGLRLIYFSYDVKMKEKGDIPEGYSVSREKKERFSLILESASTNQTSMYLCASNLAASSYNEQFFGPGTRLTVL.